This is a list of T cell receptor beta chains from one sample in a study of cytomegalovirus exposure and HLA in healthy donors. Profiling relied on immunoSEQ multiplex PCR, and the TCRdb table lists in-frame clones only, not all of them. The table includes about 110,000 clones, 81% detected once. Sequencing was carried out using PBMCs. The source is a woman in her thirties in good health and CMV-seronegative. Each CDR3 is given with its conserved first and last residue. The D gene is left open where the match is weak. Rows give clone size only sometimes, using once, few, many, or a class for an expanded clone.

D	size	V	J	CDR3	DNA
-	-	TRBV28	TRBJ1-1	CASSFFSVSSTEAFF	TGTGCCAGCAGTTTCTTTTCCGTTTCGAGCACTGAAGCTTTCTTT
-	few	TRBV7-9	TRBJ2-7	CASSLVGVLYF	TGTGCCAGCAGCTTAGTGGGAGTTCTGTACTTC
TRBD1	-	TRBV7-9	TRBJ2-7	CASSFGQGSQYF	TGTGCCAGCAGCTTTGGACAGGGCAGTCAGTACTTC
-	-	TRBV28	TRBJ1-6	CASSMSSYNSPLHF	TGTGCCAGCAGTATGAGCTCCTATAATTCACCCCTCCACTTT
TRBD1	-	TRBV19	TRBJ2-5	CASSTGRQGQETQYF	TGTGCCAGTAGTACCGGGCGACAGGGCCAAGAGACCCAGTACTTC
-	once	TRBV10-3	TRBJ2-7	CAISETYEQYF	TGTGCCATATCGGAGACCTACGAGCAGTACTTC
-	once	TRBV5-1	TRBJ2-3	CASSPGTHIFTDTQYF	TGCGCCAGCAGCCCCGGGACACATATTTTCACAGATACGCAGTATTTT
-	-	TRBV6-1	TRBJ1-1	CASSGLGWTEAFF	TGTGCCAGTTCCGGGTTGGGTTGGACTGAAGCTTTCTTT
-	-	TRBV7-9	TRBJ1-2	CASRTQEIGGSGGYTF	TGTGCCAGCAGAACCCAAGAGATAGGGGGAAGCGGCGGCTACACCTTC
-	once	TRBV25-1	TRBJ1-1	CASSEMGSEAFF	TGTGCCAGCAGTGAAATGGGGAGTGAAGCTTTCTTT
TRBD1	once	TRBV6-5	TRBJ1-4	CASRTVQGAGEKLFF	TGTGCCAGCAGGACTGTACAGGGGGCGGGCGAAAAACTGTTTTTT
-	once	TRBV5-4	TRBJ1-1	CTSSYPGWGELGAFF	TGTACCAGCAGCTACCCTGGTTGGGGGGAGTTGGGAGCTTTCTTT
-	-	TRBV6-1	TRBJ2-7	CASLNYEQYF	TGTGCCAGTCTAAACTACGAGCAGTACTTC
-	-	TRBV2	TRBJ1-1	CASSVQGAHEAFF	TGTGCCAGCAGTGTTCAAGGGGCCCATGAAGCTTTCTTT
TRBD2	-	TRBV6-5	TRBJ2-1	CASSYSPAGAYNEQFF	TGTGCCAGCAGTTACTCCCCCGCGGGAGCCTACAATGAGCAGTTCTTC
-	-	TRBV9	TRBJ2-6	CASSVAEVSPAGANVLTF	TGTGCCAGCAGCGTAGCTGAAGTAAGCCCGGCTGGGGCCAACGTCCTGACTTTC
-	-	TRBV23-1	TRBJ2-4	CASSRPTGRDIQYF	TGCGCCAGCAGTCGACCAACAGGGCGGGACATTCAGTACTTC
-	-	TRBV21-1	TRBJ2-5	CASVYTQYF	TGTGCCAGCGTCTATACGCAGTACTTC
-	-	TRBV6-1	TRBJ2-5	CASRSSGVETQYF	TGTGCCAGCAGATCGTCAGGGGTAGAGACCCAGTACTTC
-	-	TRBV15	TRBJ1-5	CATSREVLGSNQPQHF	TGTGCCACCAGCAGAGAGGTCCTCGGTAGCAATCAGCCCCAGCATTTT
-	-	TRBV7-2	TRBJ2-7	CASSLTYEQYF	TGTGCCAGCAGCCTAACCTACGAGCAGTACTTC
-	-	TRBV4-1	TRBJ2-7	CASSLLYPGQPYEQYF	TGCGCCAGCAGCCTCCTCTACCCGGGACAACCCTACGAGCAGTACTTC
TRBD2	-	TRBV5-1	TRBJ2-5	CASSLVLAGNKETQYF	TGCGCCAGCAGCTTGGTTCTAGCGGGAAATAAAGAGACCCAGTACTTC
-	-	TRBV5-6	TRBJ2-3	CASSLAGDTQYF	TGTGCCAGCAGCTTGGCCGGAGATACGCAGTATTTT
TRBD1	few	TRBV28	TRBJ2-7	CASSLRRTGLYEQYF	TGTGCCAGCAGTTTACGAAGGACAGGACTCTACGAGCAGTACTTC
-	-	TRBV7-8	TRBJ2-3	CASSLRTDTTDTQYF	TGTGCCAGCAGCTTAAGGACAGACACCACAGATACGCAGTATTTT
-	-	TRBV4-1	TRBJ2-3	CASSQESPQRQYTDTQYF	TGCGCCAGCAGCCAAGAGTCCCCGCAGCGCCAGTACACAGATACGCAGTATTTT
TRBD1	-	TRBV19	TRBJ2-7	CASSLGTGVSYEQYF	TGTGCCAGTAGTTTGGGGACAGGGGTTTCCTACGAGCAGTACTTC
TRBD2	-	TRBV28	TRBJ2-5	CASSSPRGGLGETQYF	TGTGCCAGCAGTTCTCCGCGGGGGGGATTAGGAGAGACCCAGTACTTC
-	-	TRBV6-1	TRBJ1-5	CASSETGPSNQPQHF	TGTGCCAGCAGTGAAACAGGCCCTAGCAATCAGCCCCAGCATTTT
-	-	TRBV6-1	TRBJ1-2	CASSEAARSIYGYTF	TGTGCCAGCAGTGAAGCGGCCAGATCGATTTATGGCTACACCTTC
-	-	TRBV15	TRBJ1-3	CATSSTLDSFSGNTIYF	TGTGCCACCAGCAGTACACTGGACAGCTTCTCTGGAAACACCATATATTTT
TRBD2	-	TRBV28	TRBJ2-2	CASNPAGDFFAGELFF	TGTGCCAGCAACCCAGCGGGGGATTTTTTTGCCGGGGAGCTGTTTTTT
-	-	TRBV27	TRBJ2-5	CASSSGLQETQYF	TGTGCCAGCAGTTCAGGGCTCCAAGAGACCCAGTACTTC
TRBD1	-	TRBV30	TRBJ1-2	CAWTTGGPNYGYTF	TGTGCCTGGACCACAGGGGGCCCCAACTATGGCTACACCTTC
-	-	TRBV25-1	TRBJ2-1	CASSESRIPSNEQFF	TGTGCCAGCAGTGAGTCCCGTATCCCTTCGAATGAGCAGTTCTTC
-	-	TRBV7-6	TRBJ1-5	CASSLGQPNQPQHF	TGTGCCAGCAGCTTAGGACAACCTAATCAGCCCCAGCATTTT